This TCR beta chain was found in a study of beta chain features in type 1 diabetes. The table lists this clone with a few counts. Its antigen is not identified. In all sorted populations, purity surpassed 95%. Expressed TCRB transcripts were sequenced because the isolated RNA had all been reverse transcribed beforehand. Approximately 3.5 million reads, on average, came from each naive, central memory and regulatory T cell sample. Clones were read by immunoSEQ multiplex PCR, and TCRdb kept only the in-frame ones, dropping some. The repertoire consists of about 150,000 clones, with approximately 8.1% occurring once and the leading ten covering 0.5% to 0.55%. General study results and limits: The study found that naive, central memory and Treg TCRB repertoires appeared more similar in patients than in healthy donors. In all four CD4+ subsets, TCRB CDR3 length was significantly, moderately reduced in type 1 diabetes. PCR could preferentially amplify shorter templates, alike in patients and controls.

Deletions cut 0 bases from V and 7 bases from J, with 19 bases between. CDR1 and CDR2 from the germline V gene are LGHNA and YNFKEQ. The CDR3 is 17 residues long. Specimen: central memory CD4+ T cells from blood. The origin of this receptor is a man aged 18 to 30 with type 1 diabetes. This chain connects TRBV4-2 to TRBJ2-1, with a weak D call TRBD2 (6 bases). The CDR3 is CASSQDRGGVRRNEQFF. Here the CDR3 DNA reads TGTGCCAGCAGCCAAGATAGGGGCGGGGTCAGGCGGAATGAGCAGTTCTTC.